The subject of this entry is one TCR beta chain. It has no known antigen specificity. No much larger clone exists at a distance of one base, and base qualities are not known. This entry is derived from a study of shared clonotypes between healthy human individuals (dated by TCRdb to 2018 to 2020). Turning to the overall study: Three men and a couple of women, aged 18 to 49 years, made up the cohort. For each donor, CD4 naive and CD4 memory were each run on three plates, CD8 naive on two plates, and CD8 memory on one plate. The study deeply sequenced blood TCR repertoires of several healthy adults to estimate repertoire size and the extent of clonotype sharing between individuals. Libraries were prepared and TCR repertoires were sequenced by different laboratories using diverse techniques, in order to increase sequencing depth and limit assay-specific biases. Between about 0.9 and 9 billion PBMCs per donor were obtained by leukapheresis.

Using the deep immunoSEQ assay, multiplex PCR amplified TCR CDR3 regions from genomic DNA. Genomic DNA extracted from each cell subset was distributed evenly over all wells of several immunoSEQ 96-well plates, and each plate served as one replicate. For sorted subsets, 200 to 250 ng of genomic DNA, equivalent to some 33,000 T cell genomes, went into each replicate PCR. Purified libraries were quantified with a Qubit 3.0 fluorometer, sized on a Bioanalyzer 2100, and re-quantified with the KAPA Library Quantification kit. Every immunoSEQ 96-well plate was sequenced on a separate single-read 150-cycle Illumina NextSeq 550 flow cell. The study's own analysis went as follows. Because the immunoSEQ output included only junctional sequences and no quality scores, the filtering could not be the same as the filtering used for full-length reads. Sequences were annotated with PyIR, a Python wrapper for IgBLAST v1.9, and V/J genes and CDR3 were assigned using IMGT germline references. Any read was removed if the V/J assignment was weak (E-value above 1e-6), the CDR3 was missing, or the read contained stop codons, out-of-frame junctions, or ambiguous translated residues. A V3J clonotype was defined by an identical inferred V gene, J gene, and CDR3 amino acid sequence. Percentage overlap between repertoires was computed as shared unique clonotypes divided by the size of the smaller repertoire. Richness of each repertoire was evaluated using RTK rarefaction, the Chao1 estimator, and Recon v2.1 estimates of unobserved clonotypes. Generation probabilities for all TCRbeta clonotypes obtained by the gDNA method from four donors were computed using OLGA. Sourced from immuneACCESS, this table was stored by TCRdb with only in-frame sequences that have V and J called. A share of the clones is absent; for the studies checked, an unresolved V gene accounts for under half, and the remainder has no known explanation. The DNA was the basis for D and trimming; V, J and clone size are from that table. This sample is represented by 650,000 to 700,000 clones; less than 95% of them were singletons. In total, the top ten clones hold 34% of the sample.

Here is what the overall study found, with its caveats: Sharing across several donors was observed for approximately 4.6% of naive CD4, under 4% of naive CD8, 2% to 2.5% of memory CD4, and around 0.4% of memory CD8 clonotypes. Because the study included only a small number of donors, the genetic and exposure-history diversity represented was limited. Higher generation probabilities were observed for clonotypes shared by all four sorted-subset donors than for non-shared clonotypes. Sampling was limited to blood, and TCR repertoires in tissue likely differ from TCR repertoires in blood. Incomplete sequencing was indicated by rarefaction of sorted-subset datasets, despite the large sequencing depth. Naive subsets generally had larger estimated clonotype richness than memory subsets did. Pairwise subsampling indicated that sequencing depth was expected to affect the degree of clonotype sharing among donors.

The germline V gene (reference sequence) yields LNHNV for CDR1 and YYDKDF for CDR2. From the cysteine up to the phenylalanine, the CDR3 has a length of 15 residues. The sequence is cut down to CDR3 DNA, 45 bases in frame from base 1. Trimming takes 0 bases from V and 2 bases from J, and the germline ends sit 10 bases apart. Donors were healthy HIV-negative adults with no recently reported acute infections or vaccinations. Every donor was a Caucasian adult living in Nashville, Tennessee, USA. CD8 memory samples combined magnetically selected CD45RO+ cells with CCR7-negative CD45RA+ effector memory (TemRA) cells. Blood was collected by leukapheresis, and PBMCs were isolated by Ficoll-Histopaque density gradient centrifugation and then cryopreserved in liquid nitrogen vapor phase. Analytical flow cytometry was used to check the purity and quantity of each magnetically sorted T cell population. Each sorted fraction had its genomic DNA isolated and then quantified by UV absorbance on a Nanodrop 2000c.

The source of this sequence is a man in his late teens or twenties in good health. Some clones in this sample may be carry-over from other donors' samples. This receptor chain uses TRBV15 and TRBJ1-2, with the D segment identity uncertain. The sequencing sample was made of memory CD8+ T cells from PBMCs. The label giving this sample's cell subset or site can be read as: CD45RO+ cells pooled with CCR7-negative TemRA cells. This receptor carries the CDR3 CATSRDWRTNYGYTF. The DNA reads TGTGCCACCAGCAGAGATTGGAGAACAAACTATGGCTACACCTTC. With the portions outside the CDR3 filled from the reference TRBV15 and TRBJ1-2 genes, the complete variable region becomes DAMVIQNPRYQVTQFGKPVTLSCSQTLNHNVMYWYQQKSSQAPKLLFHYYDKDFNNEADTPDNFQSRRPNTSFCFLDIRSPGLGDTAMYLCATSRDWRTNYGYTFGSGTRLTVV.